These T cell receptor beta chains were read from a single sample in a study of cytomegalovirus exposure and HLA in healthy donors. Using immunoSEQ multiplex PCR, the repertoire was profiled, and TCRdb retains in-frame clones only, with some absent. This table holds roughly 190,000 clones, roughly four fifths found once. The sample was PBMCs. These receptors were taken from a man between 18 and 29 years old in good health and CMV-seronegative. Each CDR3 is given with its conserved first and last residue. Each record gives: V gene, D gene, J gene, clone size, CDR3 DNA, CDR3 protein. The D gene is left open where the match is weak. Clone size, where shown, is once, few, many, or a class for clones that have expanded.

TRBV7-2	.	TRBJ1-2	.	TGTGCCAGCAGCCGTCAGGCTGGCTACACCTTC	CASSRQAGYTF
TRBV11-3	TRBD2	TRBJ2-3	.	TGTGCCAGCAGCCCCGGACTAGCGGGAGTAGATACGCAGTATTTT	CASSPGLAGVDTQYF
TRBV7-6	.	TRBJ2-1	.	TGTGCCAGCAGCTTAGTATACGGGGGGCTCGGTTACAATGAGCAGTTCTTC	CASSLVYGGLGYNEQFF
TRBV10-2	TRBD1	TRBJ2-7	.	TGCGCCAGCAGCCCCTCTAAGGACAGGGGTTCCTACGAGCAGTACTTC	CASSPSKDRGSYEQYF
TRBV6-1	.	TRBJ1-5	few	TGTGCCAGCAGTGAATCGGTAGGGGCTCCTCGTCAGCCCCAGCATTTT	CASSESVGAPRQPQHF
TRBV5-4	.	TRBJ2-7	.	TGTGCCAGCAGCTTGGTATCGGCAGGCCTCTACGAGCAGTACTTC	CASSLVSAGLYEQYF
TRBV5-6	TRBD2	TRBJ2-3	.	TGTGCCAGCAGCAAAGGGACTAGCGGGGACCTCACAGATACGCAGTATTTT	CASSKGTSGDLTDTQYF
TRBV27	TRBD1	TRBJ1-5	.	TGTGCCAGCAGTTTACAGACAGGGGTGCGGCCCCAGCATTTT	CASSLQTGVRPQHF
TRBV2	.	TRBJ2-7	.	TGTGCCAGTCGGCGGGAAGCCCACGAGCAGTACTTC	CASRREAHEQYF
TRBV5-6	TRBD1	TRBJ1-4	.	TGTGCCAGCAGCTTGACAGGGGTGGGTGAAAAACTGTTTTTT	CASSLTGVGEKLFF
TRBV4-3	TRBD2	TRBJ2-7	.	TGCGCCAGCAGCCTCCTCGCCCCGGGACTAGCGGGAGGGCCGCCCTACGAGCAGTACTTC	CASSLLAPGLAGGPPYEQYF
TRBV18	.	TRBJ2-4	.	TGTGCCAGCTCACCAGGGCTTACCATTCAGTACTTC	CASSPGLTIQYF
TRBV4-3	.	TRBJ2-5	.	TGCGCCAGCAGCCAAGATTGGGCAACAGAGATCCAAGAGACCCAGTACTTC	CASSQDWATEIQETQYF
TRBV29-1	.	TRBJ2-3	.	TGCAGCGTTGAAGATCTTTCCCTAAATACGCAGTATTTT	CSVEDLSLNTQYF
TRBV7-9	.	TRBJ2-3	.	TGTGCCAGCAGCTTAGGGGGGCTCCGGTCCACAGATACGCAGTATTTT	CASSLGGLRSTDTQYF
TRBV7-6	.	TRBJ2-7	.	TGTGCCAGCAGCCGGGACAACTACGAGCAGTACTTC	CASSRDNYEQYF
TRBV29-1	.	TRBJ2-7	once	TGCAGCGTTGAAGATCCCTGGAGGCAGGGGAGCTACGAGCAGTACTTC	CSVEDPWRQGSYEQYF
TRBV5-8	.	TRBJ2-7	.	TGTGCCGGCAGCGACGACAGATCATTCTCCTACGAGCAGTACTTC	CAGSDDRSFSYEQYF
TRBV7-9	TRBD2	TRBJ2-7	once	TGTGCCAGCGCCCCAGCGACTAGCGGGACCCCCTACGAGCAGTACTTC	CASAPATSGTPYEQYF
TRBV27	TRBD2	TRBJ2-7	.	TGTGCCAGCAGTTTATCTGGGCGGGAGTACTACGAGCAGTACTTC	CASSLSGREYYEQYF
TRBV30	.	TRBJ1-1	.	TGTGCCTGGAGTGCAGGGATCGGGAACACTGAAGCTTTCTTT	CAWSAGIGNTEAFF
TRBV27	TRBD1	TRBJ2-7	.	TGTGCCAGCAGTCCCGGGCAAGGACAGGGGCCGTACGAGCAGTACTTC	CASSPGQGQGPYEQYF
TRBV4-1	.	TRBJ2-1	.	TGCGCCAGCAGCCGTGGACTGGACAATGAGCAGTTCTTC	CASSRGLDNEQFF
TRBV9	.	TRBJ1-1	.	TGTGCCAGCAGCGTAGAGCAGCGAAGTGAAGCTTTCTTT	CASSVEQRSEAFF
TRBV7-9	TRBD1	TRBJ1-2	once	TGTTCCAGCAGTTACGGGCAGGGGGCCGTTGGCTACACCTTC	CSSSYGQGAVGYTF
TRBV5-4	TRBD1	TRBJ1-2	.	TGTGCCAGCAGCCAGCCAGGGGGCTATGGCTACACCTTC	CASSQPGGYGYTF
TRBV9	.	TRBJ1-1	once	TGTGCCAGCAGCGTAAGCGGGGGTGGCACTGAAGCTTTCTTT	CASSVSGGGTEAFF
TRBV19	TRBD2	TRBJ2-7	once	TGTGCCAGTGGGAACCCGGGACTAGCTCTCGAGCAGTACTTC	CASGNPGLALEQYF
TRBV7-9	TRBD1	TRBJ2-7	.	TGTGCCAGCAGCTCCGGGACAGGGACCTACGAGCAGTACTTC	CASSSGTGTYEQYF
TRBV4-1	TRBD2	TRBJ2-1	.	TGCGCCAGCAGCCAAGATTCGGCTAGCGGATACCCCTCCTACAATGAGCAGTTCTTC	CASSQDSASGYPSYNEQFF
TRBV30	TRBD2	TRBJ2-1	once	TGTGCCTGGAGTGCTAGCGGGAGTTACAATGAGCAGTTCTTC	CAWSASGSYNEQFF
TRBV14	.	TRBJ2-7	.	TGTGCCAGCAGCCAAGATTGGCACAGTTCCTACGAGCAGTACTTC	CASSQDWHSSYEQYF
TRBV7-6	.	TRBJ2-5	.	TGTGCCAGCAGCTTAGGAAAAGCTTGGGAGACCCAGTACTTC	CASSLGKAWETQYF
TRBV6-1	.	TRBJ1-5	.	TGTGCCAGCCAGGGTTTTTTTCAGCCCCAGCATTTT	CASQGFFQPQHF
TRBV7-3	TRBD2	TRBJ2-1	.	TGTGCCAGCGGACTAGATTCCCACAATGAGCAGTTCTTC	CASGLDSHNEQFF
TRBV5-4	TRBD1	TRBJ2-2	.	TGTGCCAGCAGCCTGACAGGGGGCGTCTCCGGGGAGCTGTTTTTT	CASSLTGGVSGELFF
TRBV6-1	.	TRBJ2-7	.	TGTGCCAGCAGTGAAAGGACGATGGAAGGGAGCGAGCAGTACTTC	CASSERTMEGSEQYF
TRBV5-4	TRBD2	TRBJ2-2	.	TGTGCCAGCAGCTTGTTCGGACTAGCTAACACCGGGGAGCTGTTTTTT	CASSLFGLANTGELFF
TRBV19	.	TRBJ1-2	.	TGTGCCAGTAGGCGGGAGGGGTATGGCTACACCTTC	CASRREGYGYTF
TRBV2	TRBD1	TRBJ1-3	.	TGTGCCAGCAGTTCCGGGACAGGGGTGGGAAACACCATATATTTT	CASSSGTGVGNTIYF
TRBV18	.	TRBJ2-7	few	TGTGCCAGCTCACCCGTGGCTCGTGAGCAGTACTTC	CASSPVAREQYF
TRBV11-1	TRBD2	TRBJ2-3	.	TGTGCCAGCTGTCCGGGAGGGATGGTAGATACGCAGTATTTT	CASCPGGMVDTQYF
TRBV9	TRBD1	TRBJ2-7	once	TGTGCCAGCAGCGTAGGAGACAGGGACTACGAGCAGTACTTC	CASSVGDRDYEQYF
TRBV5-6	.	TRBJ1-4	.	TGTGCCAGCAGCTTTCATGACAGACTGTTTTTT	CASSFHDRLFF
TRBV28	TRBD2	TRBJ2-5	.	TGTGCCAGCAGTTCCTGGACTAGCGGGAGAAAAGAGACCCAGTACTTC	CASSSWTSGRKETQYF
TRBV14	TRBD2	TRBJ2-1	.	TGTGCCAGCAGCCAGGCGGGACTAGCGGGTAATGAGCAGTTCTTC	CASSQAGLAGNEQFF
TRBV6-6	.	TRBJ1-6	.	TGTGCCAGCAGCAAGGACAGAAGCTCCTATAATTCACCCCTCCACTTT	CASSKDRSSYNSPLHF
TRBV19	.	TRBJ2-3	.	TGTGCCAGTAGTAGGGACCGGACTAAGGATACGCAGTATTTT	CASSRDRTKDTQYF
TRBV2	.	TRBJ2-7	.	TGTGCCAGCAGTTATGATGACAGGGAGCAGTACTTC	CASSYDDREQYF
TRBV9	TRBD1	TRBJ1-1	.	TGTGCCAGCAGCGTAGAAGGGACAGCCGAAGCTTTCTTT	CASSVEGTAEAFF
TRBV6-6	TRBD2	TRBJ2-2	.	TGTGCCAGCAGTTACTCGCGGGAGATAACCGGGGAGCTGTTTTTT	CASSYSREITGELFF
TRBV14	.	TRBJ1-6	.	TGTGCCAGCAGCCAAGAATCCCAGGGCCGTTCACCCCTCCACTTT	CASSQESQGRSPLHF